This T cell receptor (beta chain) was identified in a study of blood T cell repertoires in COVID-19. Trimming stripped 1 base from V and 5 bases from J, with 13 bases between. Looked up from germline, CDR1 is LGHNA and CDR2 is YNFKEQ. This CDR3 contains 15 residues. The data were produced by immunoSEQ multiplex PCR, yet TCRdb's version contains in-frame clones alone and is incomplete. The profile shows 43,000 or so clones, 75% to 90% of them singletons. Material for sequencing was peripheral blood. The receptor was derived from a man aged 55 to 70 with active COVID-19. This rearrangement joins TRBV4-2 to TRBJ2-3; tentatively, D is TRBD1 (6 bases). CDR3 region: CASSQVPGAKDTQYF. In nucleotides, the CDR3 is TGTGCCAGCAGCCAAGTCCCAGGGGCAAAAGATACGCAGTATTTT.